Below, 27 T cell receptor beta chains from the same sample are listed, as sequenced in a study of cytomegalovirus exposure and HLA in healthy donors (dated by TCRdb to 2017 to 2019). Receptor libraries were prepared by the immunoSEQ multiplex PCR assay. For the multiplex PCR, a mixture combining 60 forward primers for TCR Vbeta segments and 13 reverse primers for TCR Jbeta segments was used. Here the immuneACCESS table is served through TCRdb, limited to in-frame sequences with V and J called. Missing clones are a known gap in these copies; in checked studies unresolved V genes cover under half, and the rest lacks a known reason. In this sample the table shows about 120,000 clones, roughly 70% of which occur a single time. The ten largest make up 3% to 4.5% of the sample. Sample: PBMCs. Source of these receptors: a man aged 25-40 years in good health and CMV-seronegative.

The rearrangement links TRBV21-1 to TRBJ2-1; the table assigns TRBD1, which was not confirmed against the DNA. TRBV21-1 is a pseudogene. This CDR3 is 14 amino acids long. The CDR3 reads CASSKRGHYNEQFF. The CDR3 DNA sequence: TGTGCCAGCAGCAAACGGGGACATTACAATGAGCAGTTCTTC.

J is TRBJ1-4 and V is TRBV6-1; TRBD1 is a possible D gene (5 bases). The CDR3 is 12 amino acids. CDR1 is MNHNS and CDR2 is SASEGT in the germline V gene. DNA for the CDR3: TGTGTGCTTTGGGGGGTTAATGAAAAACTGTTTTTT. Protein product: CVLWGVNEKLFF.

CDR3 DNA sequence: TGTGCCACCAGCAGAGGGACAGCTAATTCACCCCTCCACTTT. Translated, it gives CATSRGTANSPLHF. The chain joins TRBV15 to TRBJ1-6, with D possibly being TRBD1 (6 bases). The germline gives CDR1 LNHNV, CDR2 YYDKDF (reference sequence). This CDR3 is 14 amino acids long. Between the trimmed V and J ends, which lost 1 base and 6 bases, there was a span of 7 bases.

V is TRBV19 and J is TRBJ1-4; the D is unclear. The germline V gene encodes CDR1 LNHDA and CDR2 SQIVND (reference sequence). The CDR3 is 15 residues long. The V end was cut by 0 bases, the J end by 8 bases, with 13 bases between. The CDR3 here is CASSIEAPGGEKLFF. The CDR3 DNA is TGTGCCAGTAGTATAGAGGCTCCAGGAGGCGAAAAACTGTTTTTT. The variable domain in full, completed from reference TRBV19 and TRBJ1-4, reads DGGITQSPKYLFRKEGQNVTLSCEQNLNHDAMYWYRQDPGQGLRLIYYSQIVNDFQKGDIAEGYSVSREKKESFPLTVTSAQKNPTAFYLCASSIEAPGGEKLFFGSGTQLSVL.

This chain links TRBV2 with TRBJ1-1; no firm D call. There are 14 residues in the CDR3. Germline CDR1 SNHLY, CDR2 FYNNEI. V shed 3 bases and J shed 2 bases, with 10 bases lying between them. CDR3 in DNA: TGTGCCAGCAGTGATGGCCCCATCAACACTGAAGCTTTCTTT. Translating gives CASSDGPINTEAFF.

This chain connects TRBV9 to TRBJ2-7, with TRBD1 matching over 9 bases. Per the germline V gene, CDR1 is SGDLS and CDR2 is YYNGEE. Trimming at V came to 4 bases and at J to 3 bases, leaving 11 bases not matched to a gene. The CDR3 is 16 amino acids. CDR3 residues: CASSTLAGTGSYEQYF. CDR3 nucleotide sequence: TGTGCCAGCAGCACACTAGCCGGGACAGGGAGCTACGAGCAGTACTTC.

The chain joins TRBV10-3 to TRBJ1-1, with D perhaps matching TRBD1 (6 bases). Trimming removed 6 bases from V and 0 bases from J, with 8 bases in between. This CDR3 region has 13 residues. CDR1 ENHRY and CDR2 SYGVKD come from the germline V gene. The CDR3 loop reads CAIRTGMNTEAFF. Here the CDR3 DNA reads TGTGCCATCAGAACAGGGATGAACACTGAAGCTTTCTTT.

The gene calls are TRBV5-1 and TRBJ1-4; D perhaps matches TRBD1 (6 bases). V was cut by 2 bases and J by 6 bases, with 8 bases left in between. The V gene's germline CDR1 is SGHRS and CDR2 YFSETQ. The CDR3 is 13 residues long. The CDR3 DNA follows: TGCGCCAGCAGCTTTTGGGGGCATGAAAAACTGTTTTTT. This encodes CASSFWGHEKLFF.

This clone was observed a few times. The rearrangement joins TRBV9 to TRBJ1-2; weak D call: TRBD1 (6 bases). Germline CDR1 is SGDLS and CDR2 is YYNGEE. The CDR3 covers 10 residues. V lost 7 bases and J 6 bases, leaving 7 bases between the germline ends. In DNA form, the CDR3 reads TGTGCCAGCTCAGGGGATGGCTACACCTTC. It specifies CASSGDGYTF.

In DNA form, the CDR3 reads TGTGCCAGCAGCGGACACCTTAAAAGGGACAATGAGCAGTTCTTC. Its protein is CASSGHLKRDNEQFF. The chain uses TRBV2 and TRBJ2-1, with D perhaps TRBD1 (5 bases). The CDR3 has 15 residues. Trimming shortened V by 6 bases and J by 5 bases, and 17 bases separated the two germline ends. Germline V lookup: CDR1 SNHLY, CDR2 FYNNEI. The full variable domain, completed using reference TRBV2 and TRBJ2-1, is EPEVTQTPSHQVTQMGQEVILRCVPISNHLYFYWYRQILGQKVEFLVSFYNNEISEKSEIFDDQFSVERPDGSNFTLKIRSTKLEDSAMYFCASSGHLKRDNEQFFGPGTRLTVL.

This chain connects TRBV5-1 to TRBJ2-7, with D perhaps TRBD2 (5 bases). V shed 0 bases and J shed 1 base, with 14 bases lying between them. The CDR3 totals 16 residues. Per germline, CDR1 SGHRS and CDR2 YFSETQ. The CDR3: CASSLDSGEWSYEQYF. In DNA, the CDR3 is TGCGCCAGCAGCTTGGATTCCGGGGAGTGGTCCTACGAGCAGTACTTC.

The rearrangement joins TRBV9 to TRBJ1-2, with 7 bases fitting TRBD1. The J segment lost 3 bases and the V segment lost 3 bases, leaving 5 bases of the junction unmatched. This CDR3 is 14 amino acids long. Per the germline V gene, CDR1 is SGDLS and CDR2 is YYNGEE. The CDR3 DNA reads as TGTGCCAGCAGCGAAGGGACAGCTTACTATGGCTACACCTTC. It yields the protein CASSEGTAYYGYTF.

The chain employs TRBV5-4 and TRBJ1-1; D is ambiguous. CDR1 SGHNT and CDR2 YYREEE come from the germline V gene (reference sequence). The CDR3 is 12 amino acids. Between the trimmed V and J ends, which lost 1 base and 7 bases, there was a span of 8 bases. The CDR3 sequence is CASSLYQDEAFF. CDR3 nucleotides: TGTGCCAGCAGCTTGTATCAGGATGAAGCTTTCTTT.

In its sample, this clone was seen once. The V and J genes are TRBV30 and TRBJ2-1, with TRBD2 matching 14 bases. The CDR3 is 18 residues long. Germline lookup yields CDR1 GTSNPN and CDR2 SVGIG (reference sequence). With V trimmed by 7 bases and J by 3 bases, 14 bases remained unmatched. DNA of the CDR3: TGTGCCTCTACTACCTACGGGACTAGCGGGGGACTCTACAATGAGCAGTTCTTC. It translates to CASTTYGTSGGLYNEQFF.

The chain recombines TRBV29-1 with TRBJ1-3, with D perhaps TRBD1 (6 bases). Deletions cut 4 bases from V and 2 bases from J, with 15 bases between. CDR1 is SQVTM and CDR2 is ANQGSEA in the germline V gene. This CDR3 is built from 15 residues. This CDR3 reads CSVVRLQGPGNTIYF. DNA of the CDR3: TGCAGCGTTGTAAGATTACAGGGCCCTGGAAACACCATATATTTT.

The rearrangement links TRBV27 to TRBJ2-7, with TRBD2 matching over 8 bases. Germline V gives CDR1 MNHEY, CDR2 SMNVEV (reference sequence). V trimming: 8 bases; J trimming: 7 bases; junction bases outside the gene matches: 19. The CDR3 is made up of 16 amino acids. The CDR3 loop is CASLPLAGGHSGEQYF. DNA of the CDR3: TGTGCCAGCCTTCCCCTTGCGGGGGGCCATTCGGGGGAGCAGTACTTC.

The sample holds a few counts of this clone. V and J are TRBV19 and TRBJ2-7; 7 bases agree with TRBD1. The V gene end was trimmed by 4 bases and the J gene end by 2 bases; junction bases not matched to a gene: 5. CDR3 size: 14 residues. Germline loops: CDR1 LNHDA, CDR2 SQIVND (reference sequence). CDR3 nucleotide sequence: TGTGCCAGTAGTACCCCGGGACAGACCTACGAGCAGTACTTC. This encodes CASSTPGQTYEQYF.

The chain joins TRBV5-1 to TRBJ1-1, with TRBD1 identical over 8 bases. This CDR3 has 16 residues. Trimming took 4 bases from V and 0 from J; bases not matched to a gene: 8. Germline loops: CDR1 SGHRS, CDR2 YFSETQ. The CDR3 sequence: CASSPDRGYMNTEAFF. The CDR3 DNA reads TGCGCCAGCAGCCCCGACAGGGGATACATGAACACTGAAGCTTTCTTT.

The chain uses TRBV5-1 and TRBJ2-7, with TRBD1 matching over 9 bases. Germline CDR1 is SGHRS and CDR2 is YFSETQ. V gave up 0 bases and J gave up 6 bases; unmatched junction bases: 7. The CDR3 runs 15 residues. The CDR3: CASSLEPGQGSEQYF. The CDR3 coding sequence is TGCGCCAGCAGCTTGGAACCGGGACAGGGTTCCGAGCAGTACTTC. The whole variable domain, remainder taken from reference TRBV5-1 and TRBJ2-7, is KAGVTQTPRYLIKTRGQQVTLSCSPISGHRSVSWYQQTPGQGLQFLFEYFSETQRNKGNFPGRFSGRQFSNSRSEMNVSTLELGDSALYLCASSLEPGQGSEQYFGPGTRLTVT.

The genes are TRBV19 and TRBJ1-1, with 7 bases that match TRBD1. Unmatched junction bases numbered 10, after V lost 7 bases and J lost 5 bases. Looked up from germline, CDR1 is LNHDA and CDR2 is SQIVND (reference sequence). The CDR3 has 14 amino acids. The CDR3 sequence is CASTLTGAGTEAFF. Here the CDR3 DNA reads TGTGCCAGTACCCTTACAGGGGCAGGGACTGAAGCTTTCTTT.

The V gene is TRBV11-2, the J gene TRBJ2-7; 8 positions match TRBD2. With V trimmed by 4 bases and J by 3 bases, 11 bases remained unmatched. Germline CDR1 is SGHAT and CDR2 is FQNNGV. This CDR3 comprises 16 residues. The CDR3 loop reads CASSSPRGGHFYEQYF. CDR3 bases: TGTGCCAGCAGCTCCCCCCGGGGGGGCCATTTCTACGAGCAGTACTTC.

This clone was observed a handful of times. The genes are TRBV7-8 and TRBJ1-1; 9 bases are a match to TRBD1. Looked up from germline, CDR1 is SGHVS and CDR2 is FQNEAQ. The V and J ends lost 1 base and 6 bases, in that order; junction bases with no gene match: 6. The CDR3 extends over 15 amino acids. The CDR3 sequence: CASSLVGTGYSEAFF. Here the CDR3 DNA reads TGTGCCAGCAGCTTAGTCGGGACAGGGTACTCTGAAGCTTTCTTT.

The gene calls are TRBV5-6 and TRBJ2-1; 7 bases match TRBD1. CDR1 and CDR2 (germline): SGHDT, YYEEEE. The J segment lost 5 bases and the V segment lost 0 bases, leaving 14 bases of the junction unmatched. CDR3 size: 18 residues. In DNA, the CDR3 is TGTGCCAGCAGCTTGGATTTGATTGAGGGGGCGATGGACAATGAGCAGTTCTTC. Encoded protein: CASSLDLIEGAMDNEQFF.

The rearrangement uses TRBV18 and TRBJ2-3; 13 bases agree with TRBD2. CDR1 is KGHSH and CDR2 is LQKENI in the germline V gene. With 6 bases clipped from V and 3 bases from J, the junction kept 6 bases outside the gene matches. The CDR3 loop spans 16 amino acids. CDR3 amino acids: CASSPGTSGVTDTQYF. CDR3 nucleotide sequence: TGTGCCAGCTCTCCGGGGACTAGCGGGGTAACAGATACGCAGTATTTT.

The J gene is TRBJ1-6, the V gene TRBV4-2; the match to TRBD1 covers 9 bases. CDR1 and CDR2 (germline): LGHNA, YNFKEQ. The J segment lost 7 bases and the V segment lost 4 bases, leaving 8 bases of the junction unmatched. There are 16 residues in the CDR3. CDR3 region: CASSLLQGAGNSPLHF. CDR3 bases: TGTGCCAGCAGCCTCTTACAGGGGGCTGGAAATTCACCCCTCCACTTT.

This clone was seen more than once but under ten times. The chain is built from TRBV27 and TRBJ2-2, with a possible D match to TRBD2 (6 bases). CDR3 length: 13 residues. With 1 base removed from V and 6 bases from J, the gap between germline ends came to 6 bases. Germline CDR1 MNHEY, CDR2 SMNVEV (reference sequence). CDR3 in amino acids: CASSLWGAGELFF. The CDR3 DNA follows: TGTGCCAGCAGTTTATGGGGGGCCGGGGAGCTGTTTTTT.

V usage is TRBV2 and J usage is TRBJ1-1; D not resolved. Germline assignment: CDR1 SNHLY and CDR2 FYNNEI. With 7 bases removed from V and 2 bases from J, the gap between germline ends came to 11 bases. This CDR3 has 13 residues. As DNA, the CDR3 is TGTGCCAGCAACCAAGCAAGAAACACTGAAGCTTTCTTT. Translation gives CASNQARNTEAFF.